This T cell receptor beta chain comes out of a study of T cell responses to AZD1222 COVID-19 vaccine (dated by TCRdb to about 2021). For context, the study as a whole: Because spike-specific TCR depth and breadth did not differ between the two schedules, AZD1222 recipients who got a second dose at roughly 4 weeks were pooled with those who got a second dose at roughly 12 weeks. A total of over 230 trial participants underwent TCR sequencing, of whom around 200 received two doses of AZD1222 and around 25 received two doses of the MenACWY control vaccine. Enrollment into the trials was organized by age into subgroups of 18-55, 56-69 and 70-plus years, and those subgroups contained roughly 140, 27 and 60 TCR-sequenced participants, respectively.

Interpreted using the paper, the time point label stands for: baseline before first vaccination. Vaccinee samples came from UK trials COV001 and COV002, including a single-blind randomized controlled phase 2/3 trial of AZD1222 (ChAdOx1 nCoV-19) in healthy adults. Trial participant PBMC samples were collected at day 0 and day 28 after the second dose for TCRbeta chain sequencing. Only one count was recorded for this clone. Its cognate antigen has yet to be identified. Base qualities are not recorded, but no much larger clone differs from it by a single base. The CDR3 regions of human TCRbeta chains were analyzed by immunosequencing. Under the source paper's analysis protocol: Repertoire TCRs were matched against a reference library of SARS-CoV-2-specific TCRs generated with the MIRA antigen-specificity platform. Breadth was defined as the fraction of unique TCRs that were SARS-CoV-2-associated, and depth was defined as the fraction of total T cells that were SARS-CoV-2-associated. Using the MIRA data, each spike-specific TCR was mapped to the spike region that the TCR reacts to and placed in a CD4 or CD8 class. Log10-transformed breadth and depth values were compared by one-way ANOVA with Sidak's multiple comparisons tests. The source is immuneACCESS, and TCRdb retained only in-frame sequences with V and J called. Part of the clones is not carried over; for the studies checked, unresolved V genes explain less than half of this, and the remainder is unexplained. From that table come the V and J calls and clone size; the DNA was used to work out D and trimming. The sample includes over 100,000 clones, with approximately 86% observed a single time. The ten most abundant clones make up approximately 2.4% of the sample.

Study-wide conclusions, independent of this receptor: After two AZD1222 doses, both the breadth and the depth of spike-specific TCRs were significantly higher than at day 0 and than in MenACWY recipients. No day 14 peak-response samples were available, so repertoires were characterized only after the peak T cell response. The 56-69-year group was small, and its depth increase did not reach significance, likely because of low power. Conclusions about previously exposed vaccinees are limited because only a handful of AZD1222 recipients were SARS-CoV-2 seropositive at baseline. Vaccine-associated CD4 TCRs spanned the whole spike protein, with dominant responses in regions 160-218 and 743-854. Reportedly, close to half of the unique spike-specific TCRs recognized epitopes lying outside the regions that are mutated in the B.1.351 and B.1.1.7 variants. Participants were mostly white British, with more females than males. The authors suggested clonal diversity may have been underestimated.

V gives up 6 bases and J gives up 3 bases, and the segment between their germline ends measures 15 bases. The CDR3 contains 14 residues, cysteine and phenylalanine counted. Of all the DNA, just the CDR3 is kept, 42 bases in frame from base 1. The germline V gene supplies CDR1 MDHEN and CDR2 SYDVKM. This sequence uses TRBV28 and TRBJ2-7, with TRBD2 perhaps the D gene, on 5 matching bases. The input for sequencing was peripheral blood, taken on day 0 of AZD1222 vaccination. This TCR was sampled from an adult in good health. The DNA is TGTGCCAGCAGACCGCCCGGGAACTTCTACGAGCAGTACTTC. This encodes CASRPPGNFYEQYF.